This T cell receptor (beta chain) appears in the sequencing data of a study of T cells after yellow fever vaccination. Study information: The SMART-Seq v4 Ultra Low Input method served to prepare the low-cell-number fractions.

General observations from the study: Reappearance after the booster was seen for most primary-vaccination clones, at roughly 96% CD4 and less than 90% CD8. High-abundance clonotypes from the bulk population could contaminate FACS-sorted repertoires.

This clonotype was detected many times. This CDR3 has 16 residues. The V end was cut by 0 bases, the J end by 2 bases, with 13 bases between. Looked up from germline, CDR1 is LGHNA and CDR2 is YSLEER. TCRdb redid the calling of the 5' RACE reads with MiXCR, one entry per CDR3 protein. This table has some 32,000 distinct CDR3 sequences, about 6.6% appearing once. Sequences were derived from PBMCs, either bulk or a sorted T-cell subset (CD4+, CD8+, memory, or dextramer-sorted; not recorded which), sampled on the day of the first yellow fever vaccination. The chain recombines TRBV4-3 with TRBJ2-5; D is perhaps TRBD2 (5 bases). The receptor's source is a man between 18 and 29 years old who received the YFV17D yellow fever vaccine. CDR3 in DNA: TGCGCCAGCAGCCAAGAAACGGGGAGTACTCAAGAGACCCAGTACTTC. Translating gives CASSQETGSTQETQYF.